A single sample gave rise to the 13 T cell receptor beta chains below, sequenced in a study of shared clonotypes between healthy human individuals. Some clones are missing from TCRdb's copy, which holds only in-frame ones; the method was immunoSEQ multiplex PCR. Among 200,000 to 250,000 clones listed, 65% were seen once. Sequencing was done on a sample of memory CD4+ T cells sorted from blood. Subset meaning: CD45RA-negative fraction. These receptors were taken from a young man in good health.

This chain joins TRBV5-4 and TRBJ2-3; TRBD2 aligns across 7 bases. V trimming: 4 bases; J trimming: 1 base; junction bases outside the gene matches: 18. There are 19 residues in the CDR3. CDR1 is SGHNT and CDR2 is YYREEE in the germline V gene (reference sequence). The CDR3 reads CASSGPVGGGRGGTDTQYF. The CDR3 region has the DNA TGTGCCAGCAGCGGCCCCGTTGGCGGGGGACGGGGAGGCACAGATACGCAGTATTTT.

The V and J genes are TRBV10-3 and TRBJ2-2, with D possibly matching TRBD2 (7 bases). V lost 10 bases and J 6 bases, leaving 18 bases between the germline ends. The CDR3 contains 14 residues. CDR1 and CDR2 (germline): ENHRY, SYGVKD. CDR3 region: CATWGGAMAGELFF. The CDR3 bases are TGTGCCACCTGGGGGGGGGCTATGGCCGGGGAGCTGTTTTTT.

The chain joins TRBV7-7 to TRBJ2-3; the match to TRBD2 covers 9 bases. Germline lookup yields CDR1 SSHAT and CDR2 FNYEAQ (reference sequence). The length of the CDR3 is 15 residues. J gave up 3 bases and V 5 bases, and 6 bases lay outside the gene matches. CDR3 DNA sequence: TGTGCCAGCAGCCCTCGAGCGGGAGGAACAGATACGCAGTATTTT. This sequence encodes CASSPRAGGTDTQYF.

The CDR3 region has the DNA TGTGCCAGTAGTATGAGGGCTAGCAAAAATACGCAGTATTTT. Amino acids: CASSMRASKNTQYF. The V and J genes are TRBV19 and TRBJ2-3; weak D call: TRBD2 (5 bases). This CDR3 has 14 residues. V lost 3 bases and J lost 7, with 14 bases in between. Looked up from germline, CDR1 is LNHDA and CDR2 is SQIVND (reference sequence).

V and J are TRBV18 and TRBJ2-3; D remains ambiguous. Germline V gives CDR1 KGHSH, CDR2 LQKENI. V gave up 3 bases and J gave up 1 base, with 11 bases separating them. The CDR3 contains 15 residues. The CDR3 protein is CASSPSARGTDTQYF. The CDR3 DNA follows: TGTGCCAGCTCACCCTCGGCGAGAGGCACAGATACGCAGTATTTT.

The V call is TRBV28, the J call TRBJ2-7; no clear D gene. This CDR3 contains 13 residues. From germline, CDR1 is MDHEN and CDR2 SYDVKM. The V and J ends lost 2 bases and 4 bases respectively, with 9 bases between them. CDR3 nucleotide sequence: TGTGCCAGCAGTTTAGCCACGCAATACGAGCAGTACTTC. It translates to CASSLATQYEQYF.

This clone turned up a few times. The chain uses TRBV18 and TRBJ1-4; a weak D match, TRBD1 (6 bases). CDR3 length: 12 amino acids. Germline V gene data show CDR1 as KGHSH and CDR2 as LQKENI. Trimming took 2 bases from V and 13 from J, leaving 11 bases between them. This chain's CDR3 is CASSPDVTGLFF. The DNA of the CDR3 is TGTGCCAGCTCACCAGATGTGACAGGACTGTTTTTT.

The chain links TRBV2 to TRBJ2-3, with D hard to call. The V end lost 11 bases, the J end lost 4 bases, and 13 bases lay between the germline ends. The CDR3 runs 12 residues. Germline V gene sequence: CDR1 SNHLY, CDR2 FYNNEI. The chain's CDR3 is CAALALSDTQYF. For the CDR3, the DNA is TGTGCCGCTCTGGCTCTCTCAGATACGCAGTATTTT.

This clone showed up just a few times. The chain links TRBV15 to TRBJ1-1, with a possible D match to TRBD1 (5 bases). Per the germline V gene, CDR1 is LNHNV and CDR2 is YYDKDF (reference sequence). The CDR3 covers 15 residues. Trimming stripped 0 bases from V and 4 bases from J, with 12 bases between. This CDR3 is CATSRDRHGGTEAFF. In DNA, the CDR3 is TGTGCCACCAGCAGAGATAGACATGGGGGCACTGAAGCTTTCTTT.

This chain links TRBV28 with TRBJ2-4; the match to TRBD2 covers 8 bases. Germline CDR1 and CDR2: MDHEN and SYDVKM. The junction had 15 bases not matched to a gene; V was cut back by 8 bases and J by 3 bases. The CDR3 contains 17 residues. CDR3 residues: CASQPLLGLAGKNIQYF. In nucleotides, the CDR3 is TGTGCCAGCCAACCCCTTTTGGGGCTAGCGGGCAAAAACATTCAGTACTTC.

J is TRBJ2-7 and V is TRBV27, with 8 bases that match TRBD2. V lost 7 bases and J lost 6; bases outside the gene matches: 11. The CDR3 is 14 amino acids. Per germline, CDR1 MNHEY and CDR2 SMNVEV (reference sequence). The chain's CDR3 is CASKTSGSFPEQYF. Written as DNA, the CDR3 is TGTGCCAGCAAAACGAGCGGGAGCTTTCCCGAGCAGTACTTC.

The CDR3 loop is CASSTGLAGGPGETQYF. The CDR3 DNA is TGCGCCAGCAGCACCGGACTAGCGGGAGGGCCGGGAGAGACCCAGTACTTC. The gene calls are TRBV4-1 and TRBJ2-5; 15 bases agree with TRBD2. CDR3 length: 17 residues. CDR1 MGHRA and CDR2 YSYEKL come from the germline V gene. Trimming at V came to 5 bases and at J to 4 bases, leaving 8 bases not matched to a gene.

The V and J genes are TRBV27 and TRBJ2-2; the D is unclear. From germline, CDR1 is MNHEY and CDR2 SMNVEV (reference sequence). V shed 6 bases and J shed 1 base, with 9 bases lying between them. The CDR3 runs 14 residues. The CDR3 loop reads CASRSSRNTGELFF. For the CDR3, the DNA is TGTGCCAGCAGAAGCAGCAGGAACACCGGGGAGCTGTTTTTT.